Listed here are 21 T cell receptor beta chains from one sample, sequenced in a study of CD8 T cells in ankylosing spondylitis. General study points: A TCR beta motif of under 10 highly homologous variants appeared characteristic of ankylosing spondylitis blood.

No cognate antigen is known for these TCRs. TCRdb reprocessed the 5' RACE reads with MiXCR, giving one entry per CDR3 protein. This sample has about 700,000 distinct CDR3 sequences, with roughly 19% found just once. The sample consisted of blood, either unsorted or a sorted T cell fraction (not recorded which). The source of these receptors is a male donor with ankylosing spondylitis.

The gene calls are TRBV4-1 and TRBJ2-1; a weak D match, TRBD1 (5 bases). CDR3 length: 16 amino acids. With 1 base removed from V and 4 bases from J, the gap between germline ends came to 14 bases. Germline-derived CDR1 and CDR2 are MGHRA and YSYEKL. CDR3 DNA sequence: TGCGCCAGCAGCCAAGGGGCAGGGCCCCCGTACAATGAGCAGTTCTTC. It codes for CASSQGAGPPYNEQFF.

Many counts were recorded for this clonotype. This rearrangement joins TRBV6-1 to TRBJ1-2, with a tentative D call TRBD1 (6 bases). Germline V gene sequence: CDR1 MNHNS, CDR2 SASEGT. This CDR3 has 18 residues. The V end was cut by 0 bases, the J end by 4 bases, with 21 bases between. CDR3 sequence (DNA): TGTGCCAGCAGTGAAGCTTTGGGCCAGGGGAGGGACTCCTATGGCTACACCTTC. Its protein product is CASSEALGQGRDSYGYTF.

This clonotype was counted between two and nine times. V usage is TRBV28 and J usage is TRBJ1-5, with 11 bases lining up with TRBD1. Germline V CDR1 and CDR2: MDHEN, SYDVKM. This CDR3 spans 16 amino acids. V was pared by 4 bases and J by 7 bases, with 9 bases of the junction left unmatched. In DNA, the CDR3 is TGTGCCAGCAGTTCAGGGACAGGGGGGGGCAGGCAGCCCCAGCATTTT. It specifies CASSSGTGGGRQPQHF.

The chain couples TRBV7-9 to TRBJ1-4, with 7 bases that match TRBD1. V trimming: 4 bases; J trimming: 6 bases; junction bases outside the gene matches: 5. The CDR3 covers 14 residues. The germline V gene has CDR1 SEHNR and CDR2 FQNEAQ (reference sequence). CDR3 amino acids: CASSYRGSDEKLFF. CDR3 nucleotide sequence: TGTGCCAGCAGCTACAGGGGCTCGGATGAAAAACTGTTTTTT.

The chain joins TRBV7-2 to TRBJ1-4; unclear D gene. In germline, CDR1 is SGHTA, CDR2 FQGNSA. This CDR3 has 16 residues. Trimming cost V 3 bases and J 4 bases, with 15 bases left between them. The CDR3 DNA reads TGTGCCAGCAGCTTTGGCCCCAGGAGACGTAATGAAAAACTGTTTTTT. Its protein product is CASSFGPRRRNEKLFF.

This clonotype was recorded at least ten times. This rearrangement joins TRBV12-3 or TRBV12-4 to TRBJ2-6; possibly TRBD2 for D (5 bases). With 5 bases removed from V and 4 bases from J, the gap between germline ends came to 27 bases. The CDR3 runs 20 residues. CDR3 coding DNA: TGTGCCAGCAGTAGTTCGATATGGGGTCTCGGGGAGCACGGGGCCAACGTCCTGACTTTC. Its protein is CASSSSIWGLGEHGANVLTF.

The chain recombines TRBV7-2 with TRBJ2-1; 13 bases line up with TRBD2. The CDR3 has 16 residues. Germline V gene sequence: CDR1 SGHTA, CDR2 FQGNSA. The V gene end was trimmed by 1 base and the J gene end by 6 bases; junction bases not matched to a gene: 3. As DNA, the CDR3 is TGTGCCAGCAGCTTAGGGACTAGCGGGGGAGGCAATGAGCAGTTCTTC. This gives the protein CASSLGTSGGGNEQFF.

This clonotype was detected a few times. V gene TRBV2 combines with J gene TRBJ2-7; D perhaps matches TRBD1 (5 bases). V was cut by 4 bases and J by 5 bases, with 9 bases left in between. In germline, CDR1 is SNHLY, CDR2 FYNNEI. This CDR3 has 12 residues. This CDR3 is CASSGRGNEQYF. The CDR3 coding sequence is TGTGCCAGCAGTGGAAGGGGAAACGAGCAGTACTTC. Filled out from reference TRBV2 and TRBJ2-7, the complete variable domain reads EPEVTQTPSHQVTQMGQEVILRCVPISNHLYFYWYRQILGQKVEFLVSFYNNEISEKSEIFDDQFSVERPDGSNFTLKIRSTKLEDSAMYFCASSGRGNEQYFGPGTRLTVT.

This clonotype was counted between two and nine times. This rearrangement joins TRBV12-3 or TRBV12-4 to TRBJ2-3; 7 nucleotides line up with TRBD2. The CDR3 runs 15 residues. With V trimmed by 5 bases and J by 7 bases, 12 bases remained unmatched. CDR3: CASSRRRQGLNTQYF. The CDR3 DNA sequence: TGTGCCAGCAGTCGGCGGAGGCAGGGACTAAATACGCAGTATTTT.

This clonotype was detected a few times. V is TRBV12-3 or TRBV12-4 and J is TRBJ2-1, with 12 positions matching TRBD2. The CDR3 contains 15 residues. Trimming at V came to 6 bases and at J to 6 bases, leaving 6 bases not matched to a gene. DNA for the CDR3: TGTGCCAGCAGGCTAGCGGGGGGGCTCCGCAATGAGCAGTTCTTC. It is translated as CASRLAGGLRNEQFF.

This clonotype was seen only a few times. The genes are TRBV2 and TRBJ2-5; D is possibly TRBD2 (6 bases). The CDR3 loop spans 14 amino acids. Trimming pared 1 base from V and 3 bases from J, leaving 9 bases between. Germline V gene data show CDR1 as SNHLY and CDR2 as FYNNEI. CDR3 nucleotides: TGTGCCAGCAGTGAAGTGGTAGCGGAAGAGACCCAGTACTTC. Translating gives CASSEVVAEETQYF.

In its sample, this clonotype was seen a few times. This CDR3 reads CASSAQGQAFYEQYF. In nucleotides, the CDR3 is TGTGCCAGCAGTGCCCAGGGACAGGCTTTCTACGAGCAGTACTTC. This chain links TRBV2 with TRBJ2-7; 8 nucleotides agree with TRBD1. The CDR3 spans 15 residues. Germline CDR1 and CDR2: SNHLY and FYNNEI. J gave up 3 bases and V 4 bases, and 8 bases lay outside the gene matches.

The rearrangement joins TRBV7-2 to TRBJ1-1, with 8 nucleotides matching TRBD1. The J segment lost 5 bases and the V segment lost 5 bases, leaving 10 bases of the junction unmatched. CDR3 size: 15 residues. Germline lookup yields CDR1 SGHTA and CDR2 FQGNSA. The CDR3 region has the DNA TGTGCCAGCAGCCCGTTACAGGGGGGTAGGACTGAAGCTTTCTTT. Translation: CASSPLQGGRTEAFF.

The V and J genes are TRBV7-9 and TRBJ2-5, with D perhaps matching TRBD1 (5 bases). Germline V lookup: CDR1 SEHNR, CDR2 FQNEAQ (reference sequence). V was shortened by 1 base and J by 5 bases, with 14 bases between the two germline ends. The CDR3 covers 15 residues. The CDR3 nucleotides read TGTGCCAGCAGCTTAGGTCAGGGCTTCAGGGAGACCCAGTACTTC. It encodes CASSLGQGFRETQYF. Using reference TRBV7-9 and TRBJ2-5 for the parts outside the CDR3, the full variable domain is DTGVSQNPRHKITKRGQNVTFRCDPISEHNRLYWYRQTLGQGPEFLTYFQNEAQLEKSRLLSDRFSAERPKGSFSTLEIQRTEQGDSAMYLCASSLGQGFRETQYFGPGTRLLVL.

This chain joins TRBV4-1 and TRBJ2-2; D may be TRBD1 or TRBD2 (5 bases each). Trimming removed 1 base from V and 0 bases from J, with 12 bases in between. The CDR3 runs 17 residues. Germline lookup yields CDR1 MGHRA and CDR2 YSYEKL. The CDR3 DNA is TGCGCCAGCAGCCAAGGTCCAGGGACCGCGAACACCGGGGAGCTGTTTTTT. It is translated as CASSQGPGTANTGELFF.

The chain uses TRBV10-3 and TRBJ2-4; maybe TRBD1 (5 bases). Trimming cost V 7 bases and J 6 bases, with 13 bases left between them. The CDR3 is made up of 13 amino acids. Germline CDR1 is ENHRY and CDR2 is SYGVKD. Here the CDR3 reads CAITDSPLNIQYF. The CDR3 DNA is TGTGCCATCACTGACAGCCCGCTAAACATTCAGTACTTC.

This chain uses TRBV20-1 with TRBJ2-1, with 9 bases fitting TRBD2. V shed 6 bases and J 8 bases; nucleotides not matched to a gene: 8. CDR1 and CDR2 from the germline V gene are DFQATT and SNEGSKA (reference sequence). This CDR3 spans 13 amino acids. The CDR3 sequence is CSAAASGKDEQFF. CDR3 coding DNA: TGCAGTGCGGCAGCTAGCGGGAAAGATGAGCAGTTCTTC.

The chain carries TRBV29-1 and TRBJ1-1, with no clear D. Germline values: CDR1 SQVTM, CDR2 ANQGSEA. CDR3 length: 11 amino acids. Trimming took off 3 bases at V and 8 bases at J, with 10 bases between the two ends. The DNA of the CDR3 is TGCAGCGTTGAGAGGGATTCAGAAGCTTTCTTT. Its translation is CSVERDSEAFF.

This clonotype was counted many times. This chain connects TRBV7-3 to TRBJ2-2; D call uncertain. The CDR3 extends over 16 amino acids. V dropped 1 base and J dropped 0 bases, with 9 bases sitting between them. Germline assignment: CDR1 SGHTA and CDR2 FQGTGA. The chain's CDR3 is CASSLNALANTGELFF. The CDR3, as DNA: TGTGCCAGCAGCTTAAATGCCCTAGCGAACACCGGGGAGCTGTTTTTT.

The genes are TRBV3-1 and TRBJ2-3; the match to TRBD2 covers 14 bases. Germline V gives CDR1 LGHDT, CDR2 YNNKEL (reference sequence). The CDR3 contains 18 residues. The ends lost 4 bases at V and 2 bases at J; junction bases unmatched: 8. CDR3 region: CASSRGLAGGKNTDTQYF. CDR3 DNA: TGTGCCAGCAGCCGAGGACTAGCGGGGGGAAAGAACACAGATACGCAGTATTTT.

This clonotype was counted ten times or more. This chain joins TRBV5-6 and TRBJ2-6, with no clear D. V shed 6 bases and J shed 0 bases, with 10 bases lying between them. The CDR3 contains 15 residues. CDR1 SGHDT and CDR2 YYEEEE come from the germline V gene. The DNA of the CDR3 is TGTGCCAGCACCCCGCGCAGCTCTGGGGCCAACGTCCTGACTTTC. Translating it yields CASTPRSSGANVLTF. The whole variable domain, remainder taken from reference TRBV5-6 and TRBJ2-6, is DAGVTQSPTHLIKTRGQQVTLRCSPKSGHDTVSWYQQALGQGPQFIFQYYEEEERQRGNFPDRFSGHQFPNYSSELNVNALLLGDSALYLCASTPRSSGANVLTFGAGSRLTVL.